Below, 32 T cell receptor beta chains from the same sample are listed, as sequenced in a study of cytomegalovirus exposure and HLA in healthy donors. Both 60 Vbeta primers and 13 Jbeta primers went into the PCR. Using immunoSEQ multiplex PCR, the repertoire was profiled, and TCRdb retains in-frame clones only, with some absent. Its clone listing holds 150,000 to 200,000 clones. Sequencing was done on a sample of PBMCs. The origin of the receptors is a woman aged 55-70 years in good health and CMV-seronegative.

The rearrangement joins TRBV6-6 to TRBJ2-7; tentatively, D is TRBD1 (6 bases). Germline lookup yields CDR1 MNHNY and CDR2 SVGAGI (reference sequence). The ends were cut back, 6 bases at V and 0 bases at J, with 15 bases in the middle. This CDR3 has 15 residues. The CDR3 nucleotides read TGTGCCAGCAGCCCGACAGGCACTTTCTCCTACGAGCAGTACTTC. Translation: CASSPTGTFSYEQYF.

The gene calls are TRBV4-1 and TRBJ2-7, with D unclear. This CDR3 is built from 15 residues. Germline V gene data show CDR1 as MGHRA and CDR2 as YSYEKL. The V and J ends lost 0 bases and 2 bases respectively, with 11 bases between them. This chain's CDR3 is CASSQDLWQTYEQYF. The CDR3 bases are TGCGCCAGCAGCCAAGATTTGTGGCAGACCTACGAGCAGTACTTC.

The chain combines TRBV9 with TRBJ1-2; 8 bases are a match to TRBD1. CDR1 and CDR2 from the germline V gene are SGDLS and YYNGEE. After removal of 0 bases from V and 7 bases from J, the junction contained 5 bases not matched to a gene. This CDR3 contains 14 residues. The CDR3 DNA reads TGTGCCAGCAGCGTAGAATCGACAGGGGTTGGCTACACCTTC. Translated: CASSVESTGVGYTF.

The CDR3 DNA is TGTGCTAGTGGTTCTGGTACAGGGGACTATGGCTACACCTTC. Amino acids: CASGSGTGDYGYTF. The J gene is TRBJ1-2, the V gene TRBV12-5; TRBD1 matches 7 bases. The CDR3 length is 14 residues. The J segment lost 3 bases and the V segment lost 4 bases, leaving 5 bases of the junction unmatched. Looked up from germline, CDR1 is LGHNT and CDR2 is FRNRAP.

The rearrangement links TRBV6-1 to TRBJ2-3; 7 bases match TRBD1. Germline lookup yields CDR1 MNHNS and CDR2 SASEGT. The CDR3 is made up of 15 amino acids. The trim removed 3 bases at V and 2 bases at J, leaving 5 bases unmatched. CDR3 coding DNA: TGTGCCAGCAGTGATCCCGGGACAGTCACAGATACGCAGTATTTT. Translating gives CASSDPGTVTDTQYF.

This chain joins TRBV11-2 and TRBJ2-4, with D possibly matching TRBD1 (6 bases). This CDR3 region has 13 residues. Trimming took 7 bases from V and 3 from J, leaving 10 bases between them. Germline V CDR1 and CDR2: SGHAT, FQNNGV. The CDR3 spells CASTQGFKNIQYF. The CDR3 bases are TGTGCCAGCACACAGGGTTTCAAAAACATTCAGTACTTC.

The rearrangement links TRBV28 to TRBJ2-1; 10 bases map to TRBD2. This CDR3 contains 14 residues. Unmatched junction bases numbered 8, after V lost 8 bases and J lost 7 bases. Looked up from germline, CDR1 is MDHEN and CDR2 is SYDVKM. The CDR3 DNA is TGTGCCAGCTGGAGCGGGAGGGCCACGAATGAGCAGTTCTTC. This sequence encodes CASWSGRATNEQFF. The full variable domain, rest sourced from reference TRBV28 and TRBJ2-1, is DVKVTQSSRYLVKRTGEKVFLECVQDMDHENMFWYRQDPGLGLRLIYFSYDVKMKEKGDIPEGYSVSREKKERFSLILESASTNQTSMYLCASWSGRATNEQFFGPGTRLTVL.

This chain joins TRBV7-8 and TRBJ2-7; D is unclear. CDR3 length equals 12 residues. Trimming pared 5 bases from V and 2 bases from J, leaving 7 bases between. Germline loops: CDR1 SGHVS, CDR2 FQNEAQ. The CDR3 DNA follows: TGTGCCAGCAGCCCTAATCCCTACGAGCAGTACTTC. The encoded protein is CASSPNPYEQYF.

This rearrangement joins TRBV6-5 to TRBJ1-3, with 7 bases fitting TRBD1. V gave up 6 bases and J gave up 5 bases; unmatched junction bases: 7. The CDR3 length is 14 residues. Germline lookup yields CDR1 MNHEY and CDR2 SVGAGI. CDR3 amino acids: CASSRGTARNTIYF. CDR3 sequence (DNA): TGTGCCAGCAGCCGAGGGACAGCTCGAAACACCATATATTTT.

The V gene is TRBV21-1, the J gene TRBJ1-1. TRBV21-1 has pseudogene status. The CDR3 totals 15 residues. CDR3 protein: CASSYGGAGRPEAFF. CDR3 DNA sequence: TGTGCCAGCAGCTACGGCGGGGCAGGGCGGCCTGAAGCTTTCTTT.

The genes are TRBV5-1 and TRBJ2-5; 10 bases line up with TRBD2. The CDR3 loop spans 16 amino acids. From germline, CDR1 is SGHRS and CDR2 YFSETQ. Unmatched junction bases numbered 13, after V lost 3 bases and J lost 8 bases. The CDR3 region has the DNA TGCGCCAGCAGCTGGGATTTAGCGGGGGGCCCCACCACCCAGTACTTC. The encoded protein is CASSWDLAGGPTTQYF.

The genes are TRBV30 and TRBJ1-1; unclear D gene. Looked up from germline, CDR1 is GTSNPN and CDR2 is SVGIG (reference sequence). The CDR3 runs to 15 residues. V was clipped by 3 bases and J by 0 bases, with 14 bases between them. The CDR3 nucleotides read TGTGCCTGGAGCCCACCCGGGAGTATGAACACTGAAGCTTTCTTT. Translating gives CAWSPPGSMNTEAFF.

This rearrangement joins TRBV9 to TRBJ1-3; perhaps TRBD1 as D (6 bases). Germline CDR1 is SGDLS and CDR2 is YYNGEE. The CDR3 is made up of 16 amino acids. With 3 bases removed from V and 2 bases from J, the gap between germline ends came to 15 bases. The CDR3 loop reads CASSAAQQGTGNTIYF. In nucleotides, the CDR3 is TGTGCCAGCAGCGCGGCCCAACAGGGCACTGGAAACACCATATATTTT. The full variable domain, in which reference TRBV9 and TRBJ1-3 provide the parts outside the CDR3, is DSGVTQTPKHLITATGQRVTLRCSPRSGDLSVYWYQQSLDQGLQFLIQYYNGEERAKGNILERFSAQQFPDLHSELNLSSLELGDSALYFCASSAAQQGTGNTIYFGEGSWLTVV.

This rearrangement joins TRBV6-6 to TRBJ2-1; D unresolved. Germline V gene sequence: CDR1 MNHNY, CDR2 SVGAGI (reference sequence). The V end lost 6 bases, the J end lost 2 bases, and 5 bases lay between the germline ends. This CDR3 spans 12 amino acids. The CDR3 DNA is TGTGCCAGCAGCCAGGCCTACAATGAGCAGTTCTTC. It is translated as CASSQAYNEQFF.

This chain connects TRBV6-6 to TRBJ2-5; no clear D gene. Trimming pared 0 bases from V and 5 bases from J, leaving 7 bases between. The CDR3 extends over 13 amino acids. Germline V lookup: CDR1 MNHNY, CDR2 SVGAGI (reference sequence). CDR3 in amino acids: CASSYSFPETQYF. CDR3 bases: TGTGCCAGCAGTTACTCCTTCCCGGAGACCCAGTACTTC.

In nucleotides, the CDR3 is TGTGCCACCAGCAGAGGGAGTAGCGGGGGAAATGAGCAGTTCTTC. It yields the protein CATSRGSSGGNEQFF. The gene calls are TRBV15 and TRBJ2-1; 9 bases align to TRBD2. CDR3 size: 15 residues. Unmatched junction bases numbered 5, after V lost 1 base and J lost 7 bases. CDR1 LNHNV and CDR2 YYDKDF come from the germline V gene (reference sequence). Using reference TRBV15 and TRBJ2-1 for the parts outside the CDR3, the full variable domain is DAMVIQNPRYQVTQFGKPVTLSCSQTLNHNVMYWYQQKSSQAPKLLFHYYDKDFNNEADTPDNFQSRRPNTSFCFLDIRSPGLGDTAMYLCATSRGSSGGNEQFFGPGTRLTVL.

V gene TRBV13 combines with J gene TRBJ1-1, with unresolved D. This CDR3 region has 13 residues. V dropped 5 bases and J dropped 7 bases, with 14 bases sitting between them. From germline, CDR1 is PRHDT and CDR2 FYEKMQ (reference sequence). CDR3 sequence: CASSPPGEGEAFF. The CDR3 nucleotides read TGTGCCAGCAGCCCCCCGGGAGAGGGTGAAGCTTTCTTT.

This chain connects TRBV2 to TRBJ2-3; 10 nucleotides align to TRBD1. The germline V gene has CDR1 SNHLY and CDR2 FYNNEI. V was pared by 4 bases and J by 6 bases, with 4 bases of the junction left unmatched. The CDR3 length is 14 residues. The CDR3 coding sequence is TGTGCCAGCAGTGGACAGGGGGCACAGGATACGCAGTATTTT. Translation: CASSGQGAQDTQYF.

CDR3 amino acids: CASSSRTGQIYNSPLHF. The CDR3 DNA reads TGTGCCAGCAGCTCCAGGACAGGGCAGATTTATAATTCACCCCTCCACTTT. The chain has TRBV5-5 and TRBJ1-6, with 8 positions matching TRBD1. CDR1 is SGHKS, CDR2 YYEKEE, per germline (reference sequence). The CDR3 spans 17 residues. The junction had 9 bases not matched to a gene; V was cut back by 3 bases and J by 4 bases.

The chain uses TRBV29-1 and TRBJ2-5; tentative D call: TRBD1 (5 bases). Matching the DNA end better, TRBJ2-7 makes the J call doubtful. Germline V gene data show CDR1 as SQVTM and CDR2 as ANQGSEA. The CDR3 contains 14 residues. The DNA for the CDR3 is TGCAGCGTTGCTGTGGGGCTCCACTCCTACGAGCAGTACTTC. As protein: CSVAVGLHSYEQYF.

This sequence joins TRBV5-1 and TRBJ1-2; D is perhaps TRBD1 (6 bases). Germline CDR1 SGHRS, CDR2 YFSETQ. The CDR3 totals 14 residues. Between the trimmed V and J ends, which lost 1 base and 6 bases, there was a span of 13 bases. CDR3 nucleotide sequence: TGCGCCAGCAGCTTGTCCAGGGGTTTGGATGGCTACACCTTC. Translation gives CASSLSRGLDGYTF.

The chain recombines TRBV9 with TRBJ1-1; D unresolved. Per the germline V gene, CDR1 is SGDLS and CDR2 is YYNGEE. With 3 bases removed from V and 6 bases from J, the gap between germline ends came to 15 bases. The length of the CDR3 is 14 residues. Here the CDR3 DNA reads TGTGCCAGCAGCGCGAATACACGATCGTCTGAAGCTTTCTTT. Its protein product is CASSANTRSSEAFF.

The chain joins TRBV6-1 to TRBJ1-5, with 9 bases lining up with TRBD1. V dropped 7 bases and J dropped 1; count of bases not matched to a gene: 5. From germline, CDR1 is MNHNS and CDR2 SASEGT. There are 15 residues in the CDR3. The CDR3 loop is CASMVGQGSNQPQHF. The CDR3 region has the DNA TGTGCCAGCATGGTCGGACAGGGGAGCAATCAGCCCCAGCATTTT.

The chain uses TRBV7-6 and TRBJ2-7, with D possibly matching TRBD1 (6 bases). The CDR3 loop spans 13 amino acids. V was shortened by 5 bases and J by 5 bases, with 13 bases between the two germline ends. CDR1 SGHVS and CDR2 FNYEAQ come from the germline V gene. CDR3 sequence: CASSPQGLDEQYF. The CDR3 DNA is TGTGCCAGCAGCCCACAGGGCTTGGACGAGCAGTACTTC.

The chain joins TRBV4-3 to TRBJ2-1, with 10 bases matching TRBD2. CDR3 size: 17 residues. Per germline, CDR1 LGHNA and CDR2 YSLEER. V was pared by 0 bases and J by 5 bases, with 7 bases of the junction left unmatched. This chain's CDR3 is CASSQDPGTSEHNEQFF. For the CDR3, the DNA is TGCGCCAGCAGCCAAGACCCCGGGACTAGCGAACACAATGAGCAGTTCTTC.

The rearrangement joins TRBV9 to TRBJ2-1; TRBD1 agrees at 9 bases. The V gene's germline CDR1 is SGDLS and CDR2 YYNGEE. The CDR3 consists of 17 residues. J was trimmed by 7 bases and V by 0 bases; bases with no gene match: 11. This chain's CDR3 is CASSVALGTGTKNEQFF. The CDR3 region has the DNA TGTGCCAGCAGCGTAGCCCTCGGGACAGGGACGAAGAATGAGCAGTTCTTC.

The chain has TRBV7-6 and TRBJ2-3, with D possibly matching TRBD2 (7 bases). Germline CDR1 is SGHVS and CDR2 is FNYEAQ. V lost 1 base, J lost 4 bases, and 15 bases lay in between. The CDR3 contains 16 residues. The CDR3 is CASSLGTKGGADTQYF. The CDR3 nucleotides read TGTGCCAGCAGCTTAGGCACTAAGGGGGGGGCAGATACGCAGTATTTT.

The chain couples TRBV23-1 to TRBJ1-1, with a possible D match to TRBD1 (5 bases). TRBV23-1 belongs to the ORF category, with a function that is uncertain. V was clipped by 3 bases and J by 0 bases, with 14 bases between them. This CDR3 has 16 residues. Here the CDR3 DNA reads TGCGCCAGCAGTCACCGCCGACCAGGGATGAACACTGAAGCTTTCTTT. This encodes CASSHRRPGMNTEAFF.

The V and J genes are TRBV9 and TRBJ2-7; D is undetermined. CDR1 SGDLS and CDR2 YYNGEE come from the germline V gene. V was shortened by 9 bases and J by 2 bases, with 12 bases between the two germline ends. This CDR3 is built from 12 residues. Written as DNA, the CDR3 is TGTGCCACCCCTGTGAGGCCCTACGAGCAGTACTTC. This sequence encodes CATPVRPYEQYF.

The chain has TRBV19 and TRBJ2-2; the D gene is possibly TRBD2 (5 bases). V was shortened by 0 bases and J by 5 bases, with 7 bases between the two germline ends. The V gene's germline CDR1 is LNHDA and CDR2 SQIVND (reference sequence). The CDR3 consists of 14 residues. CDR3 protein: CASSIDRGTGELFF. The CDR3 DNA reads as TGTGCCAGTAGTATAGATCGGGGAACCGGGGAGCTGTTTTTT.

The CDR3 here is CASSYGTGLGEQYF. CDR3 nucleotide sequence: TGTGCCAGCAGCTATGGGACAGGGCTCGGCGAACAGTACTTC. This sequence joins TRBV27 and TRBJ2-7; TRBD1 matches at 9 bases. CDR3 size: 14 residues. Germline CDR1 reads MNHEY; CDR2 reads SMNVEV (reference sequence). J was trimmed by 10 bases and V by 6 bases; bases with no gene match: 13.

CDR3 coding DNA: TGTGCCATCAGTGAGAACTCCGGCGGGGGCAATCAGCCCCAGCATTTT. This codes for CAISENSGGGNQPQHF. The rearrangement links TRBV10-3 to TRBJ1-5; D is ambiguous. V lost 2 bases and J lost 2, with 13 bases in between. Germline CDR1 is ENHRY and CDR2 is SYGVKD. CDR3 length equals 16 residues.